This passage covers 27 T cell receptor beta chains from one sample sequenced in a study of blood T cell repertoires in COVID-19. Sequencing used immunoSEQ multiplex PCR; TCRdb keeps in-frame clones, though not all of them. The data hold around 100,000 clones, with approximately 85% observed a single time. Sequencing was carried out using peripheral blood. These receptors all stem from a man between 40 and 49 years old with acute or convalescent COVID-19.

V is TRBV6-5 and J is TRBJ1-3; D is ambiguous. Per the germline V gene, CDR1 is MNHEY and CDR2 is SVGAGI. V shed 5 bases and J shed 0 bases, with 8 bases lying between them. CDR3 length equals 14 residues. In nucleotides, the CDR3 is TGTGCCAGCAGTCCACGGTTCTCTGGAAACACCATATATTTT. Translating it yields CASSPRFSGNTIYF.

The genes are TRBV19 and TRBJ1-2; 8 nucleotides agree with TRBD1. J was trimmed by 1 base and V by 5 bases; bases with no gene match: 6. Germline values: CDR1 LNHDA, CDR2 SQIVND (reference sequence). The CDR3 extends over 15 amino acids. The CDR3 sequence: CASSVRTGLNYGYTF. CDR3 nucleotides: TGTGCCAGTAGTGTCCGGACAGGGCTTAACTATGGCTACACCTTC.

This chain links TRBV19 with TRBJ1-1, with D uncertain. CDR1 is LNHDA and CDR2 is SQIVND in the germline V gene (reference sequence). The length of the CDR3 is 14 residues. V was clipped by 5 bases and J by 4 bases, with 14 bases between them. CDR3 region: CASSRLREGTEAFF. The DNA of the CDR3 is TGTGCCAGTAGTCGGTTGCGTGAGGGCACTGAAGCTTTCTTT.

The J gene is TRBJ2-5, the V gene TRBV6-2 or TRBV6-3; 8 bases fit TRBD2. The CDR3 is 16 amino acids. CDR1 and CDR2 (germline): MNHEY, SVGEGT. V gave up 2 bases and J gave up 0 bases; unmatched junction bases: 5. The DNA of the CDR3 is TGTGCCAGCAGTTACGCTAGCGGGCTGTACCAAGAGACCCAGTACTTC. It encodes CASSYASGLYQETQYF.

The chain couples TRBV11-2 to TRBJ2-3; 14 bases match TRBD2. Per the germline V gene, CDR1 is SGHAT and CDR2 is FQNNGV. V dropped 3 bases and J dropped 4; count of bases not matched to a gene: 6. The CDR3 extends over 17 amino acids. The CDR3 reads CASSLTSGRALADTQYF. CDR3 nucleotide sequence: TGTGCCAGCAGCTTGACTAGCGGGAGGGCGTTGGCAGATACGCAGTATTTT. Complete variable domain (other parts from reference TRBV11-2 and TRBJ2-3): EAGVAQSPRYKIIEKRQSVAFWCNPISGHATLYWYQQILGQGPKLLIQFQNNGVVDDSQLPKDRFSAERLKGVDSTLKIQPAKLEDSAVYLCASSLTSGRALADTQYFGPGTRLTVL.

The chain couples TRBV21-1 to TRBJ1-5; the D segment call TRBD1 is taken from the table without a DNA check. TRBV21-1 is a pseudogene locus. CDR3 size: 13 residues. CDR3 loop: CASISQGNQPQHF. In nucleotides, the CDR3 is TGTGCCAGCATCTCACAGGGGAATCAGCCCCAGCATTTT.

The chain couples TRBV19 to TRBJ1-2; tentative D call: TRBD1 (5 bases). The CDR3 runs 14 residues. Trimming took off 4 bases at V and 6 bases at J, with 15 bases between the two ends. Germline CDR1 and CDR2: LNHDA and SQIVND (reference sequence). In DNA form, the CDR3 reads TGTGCCAGTAGTAACCTCGGGCAGACAGATGGCTACACCTTC. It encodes CASSNLGQTDGYTF.

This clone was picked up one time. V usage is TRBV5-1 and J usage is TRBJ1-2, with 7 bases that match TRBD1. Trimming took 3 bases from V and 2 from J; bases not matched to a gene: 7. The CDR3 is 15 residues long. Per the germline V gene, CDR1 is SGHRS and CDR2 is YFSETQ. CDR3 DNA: TGCGCCAGCAGCTCTAGACAGGGCGGCAACTATGGCTACACCTTC. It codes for CASSSRQGGNYGYTF. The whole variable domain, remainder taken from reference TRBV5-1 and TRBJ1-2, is KAGVTQTPRYLIKTRGQQVTLSCSPISGHRSVSWYQQTPGQGLQFLFEYFSETQRNKGNFPGRFSGRQFSNSRSEMNVSTLELGDSALYLCASSSRQGGNYGYTFGSGTRLTVV.

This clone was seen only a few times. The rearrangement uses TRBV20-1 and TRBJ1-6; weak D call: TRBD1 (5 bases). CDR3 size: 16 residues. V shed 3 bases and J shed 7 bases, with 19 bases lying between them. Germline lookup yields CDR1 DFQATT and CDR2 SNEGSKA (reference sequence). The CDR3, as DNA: TGCAGTGCTAGTCCCCCCTTGGGGGGAGGGAATTCACCCCTCCACTTT. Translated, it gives CSASPPLGGGNSPLHF.

The CDR3 sequence: CASSWGGRTDTQYF. The CDR3 nucleotides are TGTGCCAGCAGCTGGGGGGGCCGGACAGATACGCAGTATTTT. The chain joins TRBV25-1 to TRBJ2-3, with D possibly TRBD2 on 7 matching bases. Trimming removed 6 bases from V and 3 bases from J, with 13 bases in between. Germline-derived CDR1 and CDR2 are MGHDK and SYGVNS. This CDR3 spans 14 amino acids.

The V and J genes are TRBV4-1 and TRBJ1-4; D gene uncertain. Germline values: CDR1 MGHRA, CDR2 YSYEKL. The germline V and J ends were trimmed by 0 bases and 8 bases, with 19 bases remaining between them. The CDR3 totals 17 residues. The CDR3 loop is CASSQDNRRKLGEKLFF. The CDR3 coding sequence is TGCGCCAGCAGCCAAGATAATAGGAGGAAGTTAGGCGAAAAACTGTTTTTT.

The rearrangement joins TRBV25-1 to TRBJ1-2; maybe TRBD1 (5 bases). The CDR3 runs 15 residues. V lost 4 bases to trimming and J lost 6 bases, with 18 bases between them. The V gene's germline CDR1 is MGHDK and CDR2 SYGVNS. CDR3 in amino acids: CASSGTGPLRDGYTF. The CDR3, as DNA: TGTGCCAGCAGTGGAACAGGCCCTCTCAGGGATGGCTACACCTTC.

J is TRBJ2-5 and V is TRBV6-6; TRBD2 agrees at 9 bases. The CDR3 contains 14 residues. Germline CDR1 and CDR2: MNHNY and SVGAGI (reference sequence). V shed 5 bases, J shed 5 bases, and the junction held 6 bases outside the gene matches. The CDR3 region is CASSLSGGRETQYF. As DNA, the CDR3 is TGTGCCAGCAGTCTCAGCGGGGGGAGGGAGACCCAGTACTTC.

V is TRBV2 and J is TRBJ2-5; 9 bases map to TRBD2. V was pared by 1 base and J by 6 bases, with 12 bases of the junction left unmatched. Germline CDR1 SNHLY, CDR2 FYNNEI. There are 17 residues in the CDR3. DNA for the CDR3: TGTGCCAGCAGTGAAGGGGCCGGGACTAGCTTTAGAAAGACCCAGTACTTC. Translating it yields CASSEGAGTSFRKTQYF.

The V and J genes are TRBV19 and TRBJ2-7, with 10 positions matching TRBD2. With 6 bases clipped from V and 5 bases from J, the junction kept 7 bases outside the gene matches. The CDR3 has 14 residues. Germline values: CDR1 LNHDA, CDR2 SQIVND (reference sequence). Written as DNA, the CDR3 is TGTGCCAGTAGGGCTAGCGGGAGAGTCCACGAGCAGTACTTC. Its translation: CASRASGRVHEQYF.

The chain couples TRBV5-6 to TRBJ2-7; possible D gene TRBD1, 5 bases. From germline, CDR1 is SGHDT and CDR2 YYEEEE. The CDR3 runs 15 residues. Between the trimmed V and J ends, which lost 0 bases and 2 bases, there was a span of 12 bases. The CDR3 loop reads CASSLVFDRPYEQYF. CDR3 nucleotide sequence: TGTGCCAGCAGCTTGGTGTTCGACAGACCCTACGAGCAGTACTTC.

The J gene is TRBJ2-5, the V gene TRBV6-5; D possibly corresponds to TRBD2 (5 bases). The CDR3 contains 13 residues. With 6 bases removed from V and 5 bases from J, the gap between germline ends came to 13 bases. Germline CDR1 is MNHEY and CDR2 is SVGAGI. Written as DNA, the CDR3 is TGTGCCAGCAGGGACTTGGTTGAGGAGACCCAGTACTTC. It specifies CASRDLVEETQYF.

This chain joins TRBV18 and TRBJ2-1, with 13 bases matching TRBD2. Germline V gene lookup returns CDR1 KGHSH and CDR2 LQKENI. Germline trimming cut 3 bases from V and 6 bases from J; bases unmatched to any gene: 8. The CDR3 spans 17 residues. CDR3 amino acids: CASSPIGTSGVSNEQFF. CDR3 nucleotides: TGTGCCAGCTCACCTATAGGGACTAGCGGGGTTTCCAATGAGCAGTTCTTC.

The CDR3 DNA follows: TGTGCCAGCAGCCAAGTAGCAGGGGGTTCCTACGAGCAGTACTTC. Translation gives CASSQVAGGSYEQYF. J is TRBJ2-7 and V is TRBV4-2; 7 bases line up with TRBD1. Per germline, CDR1 LGHNA and CDR2 YNFKEQ. The CDR3 has 15 residues. J gave up 1 base and V 1 base, and 4 bases lay outside the gene matches.

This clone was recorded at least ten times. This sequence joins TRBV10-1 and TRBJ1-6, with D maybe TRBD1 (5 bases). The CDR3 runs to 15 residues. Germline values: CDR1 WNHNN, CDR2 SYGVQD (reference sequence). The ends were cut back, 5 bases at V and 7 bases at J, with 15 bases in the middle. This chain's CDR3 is CASSCGPGLNSPLHF. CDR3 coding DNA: TGCGCCAGCAGTTGCGGCCCAGGGCTGAATTCACCCCTCCACTTT.

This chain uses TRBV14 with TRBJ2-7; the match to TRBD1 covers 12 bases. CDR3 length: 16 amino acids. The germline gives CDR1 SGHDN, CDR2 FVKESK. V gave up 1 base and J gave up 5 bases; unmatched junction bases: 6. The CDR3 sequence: CASSQGGDRGLHEQYF. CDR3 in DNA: TGTGCCAGCAGCCAAGGCGGGGACAGGGGGCTCCACGAGCAGTACTTC.

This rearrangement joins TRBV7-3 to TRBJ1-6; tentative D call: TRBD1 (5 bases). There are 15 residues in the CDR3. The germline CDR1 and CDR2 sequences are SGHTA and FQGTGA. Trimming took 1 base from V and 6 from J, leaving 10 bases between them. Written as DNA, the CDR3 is TGTGCCAGCAGCTTAAACGGCAGGGCTAATTCACCCCTCCACTTT. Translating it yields CASSLNGRANSPLHF.

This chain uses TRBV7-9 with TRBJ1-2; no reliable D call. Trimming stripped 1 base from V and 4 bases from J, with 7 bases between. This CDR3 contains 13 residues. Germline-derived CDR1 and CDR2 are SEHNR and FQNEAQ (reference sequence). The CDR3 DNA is TGTGCCAGCAGCTTAGGAGGCAGCTATGGCTACACCTTC. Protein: CASSLGGSYGYTF.

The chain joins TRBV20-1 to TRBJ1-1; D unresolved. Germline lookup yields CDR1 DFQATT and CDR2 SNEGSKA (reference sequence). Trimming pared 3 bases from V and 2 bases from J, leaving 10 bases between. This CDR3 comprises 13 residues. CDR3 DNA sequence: TGCAGTGCTAGTGCGGGAACTAACACTGAAGCTTTCTTT. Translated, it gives CSASAGTNTEAFF.

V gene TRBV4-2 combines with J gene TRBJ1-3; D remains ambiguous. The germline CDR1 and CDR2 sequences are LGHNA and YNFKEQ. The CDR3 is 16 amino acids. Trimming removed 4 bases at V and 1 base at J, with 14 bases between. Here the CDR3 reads CASSRRALSSGNTIYF. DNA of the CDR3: TGTGCCAGCAGCCGGCGGGCCCTTTCGTCTGGAAACACCATATATTTT.

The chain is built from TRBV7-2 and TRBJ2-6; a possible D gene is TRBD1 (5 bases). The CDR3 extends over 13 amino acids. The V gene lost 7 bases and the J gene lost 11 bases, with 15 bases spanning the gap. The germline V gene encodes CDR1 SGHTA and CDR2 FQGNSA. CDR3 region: CASTLQGVHVLTF. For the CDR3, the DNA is TGTGCCAGCACCCTTCAAGGGGTCCACGTCCTGACTTTC.

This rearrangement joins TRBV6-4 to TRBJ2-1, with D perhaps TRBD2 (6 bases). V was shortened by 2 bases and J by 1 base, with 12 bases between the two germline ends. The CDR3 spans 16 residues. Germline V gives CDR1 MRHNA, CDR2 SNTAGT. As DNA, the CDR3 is TGTGCCAGCAGTGACCGGTACGGGACTTCCTACAATGAGCAGTTCTTC. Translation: CASSDRYGTSYNEQFF.